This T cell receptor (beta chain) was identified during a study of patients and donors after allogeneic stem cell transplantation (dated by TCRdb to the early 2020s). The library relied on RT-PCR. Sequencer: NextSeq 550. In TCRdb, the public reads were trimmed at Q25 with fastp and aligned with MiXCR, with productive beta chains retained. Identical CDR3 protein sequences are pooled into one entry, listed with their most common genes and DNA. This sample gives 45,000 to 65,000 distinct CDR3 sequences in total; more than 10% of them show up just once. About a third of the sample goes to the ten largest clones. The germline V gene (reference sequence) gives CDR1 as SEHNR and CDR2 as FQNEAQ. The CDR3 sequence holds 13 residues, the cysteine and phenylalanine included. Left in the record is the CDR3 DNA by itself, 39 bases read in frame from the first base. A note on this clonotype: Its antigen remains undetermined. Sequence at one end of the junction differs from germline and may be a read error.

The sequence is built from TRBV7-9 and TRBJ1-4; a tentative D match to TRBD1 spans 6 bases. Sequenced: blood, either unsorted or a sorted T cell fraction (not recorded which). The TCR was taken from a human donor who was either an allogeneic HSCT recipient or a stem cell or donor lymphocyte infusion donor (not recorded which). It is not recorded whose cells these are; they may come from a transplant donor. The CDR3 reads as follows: CGSSLQGNEKLFF. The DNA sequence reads TGTGGCAGCAGCTTACAGGGAAATGAAAAACTGTTTTTT.